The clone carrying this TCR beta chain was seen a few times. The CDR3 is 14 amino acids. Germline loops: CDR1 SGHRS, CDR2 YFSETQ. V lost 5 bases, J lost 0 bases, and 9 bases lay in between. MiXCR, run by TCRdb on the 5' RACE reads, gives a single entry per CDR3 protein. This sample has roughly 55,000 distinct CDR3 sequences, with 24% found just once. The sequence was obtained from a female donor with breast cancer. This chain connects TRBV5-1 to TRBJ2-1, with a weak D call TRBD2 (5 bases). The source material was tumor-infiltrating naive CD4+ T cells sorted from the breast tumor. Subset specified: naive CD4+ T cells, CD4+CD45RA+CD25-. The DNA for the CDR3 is TGCGCCAGCAGACCGGGGAGCTCCTACAATGAGCAGTTCTTC. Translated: CASRPGSSYNEQFF.